This T cell receptor (beta chain) was found in a study of tumor-infiltrating lymphocytes in primary liver carcinoma. About this clonotype itself: Its antigen is unidentified. Mismatch with germline at one junction end may stem from a read error.

The CDR3 length is 14 residues. The germline CDR1 and CDR2 sequences are SGHRS and YFSETQ. Study outcomes and limitations: Tumors had a significantly higher top-250-clone fraction than blood (p = 0.039).

Unsorted bulk tissue of about 18-34 mg yielded co-extracted RNA and DNA. Production of TCR beta cDNA used approximately 0.55 ug total RNA together with a constant-region primer. What produced the TCR beta libraries was three nested multiplex PCR rounds using slightly modified ARM-PCR. Both of the initial two PCR rounds ran for roughly 10 cycles and employed TRBV1-TRBV30 forward primers alongside a C-beta reverse primer. A single record per CDR3 protein comes from TCRdb applying MiXCR to the multiplex PCR reads. Found here are more than 40,000 distinct CDR3 sequences, 70% to 85% of them singletons; the top ten hold roughly 29%.

This TCR derives from a man aged 40-49 years with primary liver carcinoma and hepatitis B virus infection. Input material: liver tumor tissue from sampling region 5. The subset: tumor region T5, tumor centre. This chain links TRBV5-1 with TRBJ2-5, with D perhaps matching TRBD2 (6 bases). This CDR3 reads CASSSVGGDETQYF. The CDR3 bases are TGCGCCAGCAGCTCGGTCGGCGGGGACGAGACACAGTACTTC.